This T cell receptor beta chain derives from a study of blood T cells in healthy people across ages. Broader study findings: Older age coincided with a roughly linear decline in TCR beta diversity per million T cells. Donor CMV status was unknown, possibly confounding expanded clonotype changes.

Germline-derived CDR1 and CDR2 are MGHDK and SYGVNS. Trimming stripped 1 base from V and 9 bases from J, with 17 bases between. The CDR3 has 15 amino acids. A second PCR, run for about 6 to 12 cycles, used a sample-barcoded 5' primer plus a J-beta primer mix. TCRdb re-called the 5' RACE reads with MiXCR, one entry per CDR3 protein. Of hundreds of thousands of distinct CDR3 sequences listed, 45% to 70% were seen once; the top ten hold around a quarter. As concerns this clonotype: Its antigen is not known.

Donors each provided ten milliliters of peripheral blood. Per sample, at least 5 micrograms of total RNA were extracted. Sequenced material: blood. V and J are TRBV25-1 and TRBJ2-3; D is uncertain. This TCR was sampled from a man aged 40-49 years in good health. CDR3 amino acids: CASSEFRTLTETQYF. CDR3 DNA sequence: TGTGCCAGCAGTGAATTCCGGACCCTCACTGAGACGCAGTATTTT.